Presented here are 15 T cell receptor beta chains from one specimen sequenced in a study of cytomegalovirus exposure and HLA in healthy donors. Primers: 60 Vbeta forward and 13 Jbeta reverse. Libraries were prepared by immunoSEQ multiplex PCR; TCRdb keeps only in-frame clonotypes and omits some of them. The table lists roughly 92,000 clones, 7.5% to 8.5% of them singletons. The source material was PBMCs. The receptors come from a man aged 45-65 years in good health and CMV-seronegative.

The rearrangement joins TRBV5-1 to TRBJ2-2, with D hard to call. The V gene's germline CDR1 is SGHRS and CDR2 YFSETQ. V shed 4 bases and J shed 5 bases, with 15 bases lying between them. The CDR3 contains 15 residues. The CDR3 spells CASSPGSTQTGELFF. Written as DNA, the CDR3 is TGCGCCAGCAGCCCTGGGTCCACACAGACCGGGGAGCTGTTTTTT.

The chain has TRBV5-4 and TRBJ2-2, with D perhaps matching TRBD1 (5 bases). Germline V lookup: CDR1 SGHNT, CDR2 YYREEE (reference sequence). The CDR3 contains 15 residues. Trimming stripped 9 bases from V and 5 bases from J, with 20 bases between. CDR3 coding DNA: TGTGCCACCTCCCCACCTGCCCCAGGGACCGGGGAGCTGTTTTTT. Protein sequence: CATSPPAPGTGELFF.

The chain is built from TRBV29-1 and TRBJ1-1; tentative D call: TRBD1 (6 bases). Trimming took 4 bases from V and 3 from J, leaving 18 bases between them. From germline, CDR1 is SQVTM and CDR2 ANQGSEA. The CDR3 spans 15 residues. CDR3 amino acids: CSVGDPSGAYTEAFF. CDR3 coding DNA: TGCAGCGTTGGAGACCCTTCAGGGGCGTACACTGAAGCTTTCTTT.

In this sample, this clone turned up a few times. This rearrangement joins TRBV11-2 to TRBJ2-1; D not resolved. Trimming took 0 bases from V and 9 from J, leaving 12 bases between them. In germline, CDR1 is SGHAT, CDR2 FQNNGV. The CDR3 extends over 14 amino acids. This CDR3 reads CASSLDGTPPEQFF. The CDR3, as DNA: TGTGCCAGCAGCTTAGACGGTACCCCACCTGAGCAGTTCTTC. The variable domain in full, completed from reference TRBV11-2 and TRBJ2-1, reads EAGVAQSPRYKIIEKRQSVAFWCNPISGHATLYWYQQILGQGPKLLIQFQNNGVVDDSQLPKDRFSAERLKGVDSTLKIQPAKLEDSAVYLCASSLDGTPPEQFFGPGTRLTVL.

This clone was recorded a few times. As DNA, the CDR3 is TGTGCCAGCAGCGTTCTCCGGACAGGGGACGCTGAAGCTTTCTTT. The encoded protein is CASSVLRTGDAEAFF. The gene calls are TRBV9 and TRBJ1-1; 9 bases are shared with TRBD1. The germline V gene encodes CDR1 SGDLS and CDR2 YYNGEE. J gave up 6 bases and V 2 bases, and 8 bases lay outside the gene matches. The CDR3 spans 15 residues. Complete variable domain (other parts from reference TRBV9 and TRBJ1-1): DSGVTQTPKHLITATGQRVTLRCSPRSGDLSVYWYQQSLDQGLQFLIQYYNGEERAKGNILERFSAQQFPDLHSELNLSSLELGDSALYFCASSVLRTGDAEAFFGQGTRLTVV.

This clone was counted a few times. The CDR3, as DNA: TGTGCCAGCAGTGAGTCGACTAGCGGGGGCCGATCAGATACGCAGTATTTT. Translated, it gives CASSESTSGGRSDTQYF. The chain joins TRBV6-1 to TRBJ2-3, with 12 bases aligning to TRBD2. The CDR3 is made up of 17 amino acids. Germline-derived CDR1 and CDR2 are MNHNS and SASEGT. The V gene end was trimmed by 3 bases and the J gene end by 4 bases; junction bases not matched to a gene: 8.

CDR3: CASRWPTGGSYGYTF. The DNA for the CDR3 is TGTGCCAGCAGATGGCCGACAGGGGGATCCTATGGCTACACCTTC. V gene TRBV27 combines with J gene TRBJ1-2, with 9 positions matching TRBD1. V shed 6 bases, J shed 4 bases, and the junction held 9 bases outside the gene matches. Germline CDR1 is MNHEY and CDR2 is SMNVEV (reference sequence). The length of the CDR3 is 15 residues.

In its sample, this clone was seen a few times. This chain joins TRBV18 and TRBJ1-1; TRBD1 matches 7 bases. V was pared by 6 bases and J by 1 base, with 8 bases of the junction left unmatched. CDR1 KGHSH and CDR2 LQKENI come from the germline V gene. CDR3 length equals 15 residues. The CDR3 here is CASSRDRVRNTEAFF. The CDR3, as DNA: TGTGCCAGCTCCCGCGACAGGGTGAGGAACACTGAAGCTTTCTTT.

This clone was picked up a small number of times. The sample carries other DNA sequences with the same CDR3. The chain is built from TRBV5-1 and TRBJ2-7, with D perhaps matching TRBD1 (5 bases). V was cut by 2 bases and J by 6 bases, with 21 bases left in between. The CDR3 is 16 residues long. Germline CDR1 is SGHRS and CDR2 is YFSETQ. CDR3 sequence: CASSLGQGSVVGEQYF. DNA for the CDR3: TGCGCCAGCAGCTTAGGTCAGGGATCGGTAGTGGGCGAGCAGTACTTC.

This clone was recorded a few times. The genes are TRBV11-1 and TRBJ1-1, with 11 nucleotides matching TRBD1. The CDR3 spans 17 residues. Germline values: CDR1 SGHAT, CDR2 FQDESV (reference sequence). V lost 8 bases to trimming and J lost 4 bases; unmatched junction nucleotides: 15. The CDR3 DNA follows: TGTGCCAGCGCCCGGACAGGGGGCAGGTTAGGAGGCACTGAAGCTTTCTTT. Its protein product is CASARTGGRLGGTEAFF.

This clone has only a few counts. The DNA for the CDR3 is TGCAGCGTTGAACTGCCAGGGATACTGTACGAGCAGTACTTC. Residues: CSVELPGILYEQYF. The gene calls are TRBV29-1 and TRBJ2-7, with a tentative D call TRBD1 (5 bases). CDR1 is SQVTM, CDR2 ANQGSEA, per germline. V was trimmed by 2 bases and J by 4 bases, leaving 15 bases between them. This CDR3 is built from 14 residues.

The CDR3, as DNA: TGTGCCAGCAGTTACGCAGGACGGGAGTCACCCCTCCACTTT. Protein product: CASSYAGRESPLHF. J is TRBJ1-6 and V is TRBV6-6; D is ambiguous. Germline V gives CDR1 MNHNY, CDR2 SVGAGI (reference sequence). V was cut by 2 bases and J by 10 bases, with 12 bases left in between. The CDR3 is 14 amino acids.

A few counts support this clone. The chain has TRBV6-1 and TRBJ1-4; 10 nucleotides align to TRBD1. This CDR3 region has 15 residues. V was pared by 2 bases and J by 7 bases, with 4 bases of the junction left unmatched. Germline V lookup: CDR1 MNHNS, CDR2 SASEGT. Here the CDR3 reads CASSESGTGVEKLFF. The CDR3 DNA reads TGTGCCAGCAGTGAATCGGGGACAGGGGTTGAAAAACTGTTTTTT.

This chain links TRBV7-2 with TRBJ1-4; D remains unclear. The CDR3 consists of 13 residues. The V end lost 5 bases, the J end lost 0 bases, and 4 bases lay between the germline ends. Germline V CDR1 and CDR2: SGHTA, FQGNSA. The CDR3 DNA reads TGTGCCAGCAGCCGTGCAACTAATGAAAAACTGTTTTTT. This encodes CASSRATNEKLFF.

The table lists this clone with a few counts. The chain couples TRBV10-3 to TRBJ2-3, with 8 bases fitting TRBD1. In germline, CDR1 is ENHRY, CDR2 SYGVKD. CDR3 length: 13 residues. Unmatched junction bases numbered 6, after V lost 10 bases and J lost 3 bases. The CDR3 DNA is TGTGCCACCTGGACAGGGTATACAGATACGCAGTATTTT. Amino acid sequence: CATWTGYTDTQYF.